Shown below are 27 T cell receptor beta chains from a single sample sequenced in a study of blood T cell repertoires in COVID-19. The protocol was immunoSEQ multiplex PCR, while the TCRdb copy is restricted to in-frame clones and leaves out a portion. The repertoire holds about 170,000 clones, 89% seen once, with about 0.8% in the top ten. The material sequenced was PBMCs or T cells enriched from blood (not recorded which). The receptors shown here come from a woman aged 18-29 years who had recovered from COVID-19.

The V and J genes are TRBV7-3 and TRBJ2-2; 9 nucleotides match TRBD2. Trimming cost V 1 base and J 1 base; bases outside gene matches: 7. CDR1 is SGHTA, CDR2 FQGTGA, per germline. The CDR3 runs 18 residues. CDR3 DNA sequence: TGTGCCAGCAGCTTAAGTTCGAGCGGGAGGATGAACACCGGGGAGCTGTTTTTT. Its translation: CASSLSSSGRMNTGELFF.

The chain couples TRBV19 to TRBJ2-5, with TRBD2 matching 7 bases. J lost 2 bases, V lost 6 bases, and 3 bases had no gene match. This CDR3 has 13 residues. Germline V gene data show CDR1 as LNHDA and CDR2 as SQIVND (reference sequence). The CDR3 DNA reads TGTGCCAGTAGCGGGGGGAGACAAGAGACCCAGTACTTC. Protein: CASSGGRQETQYF.

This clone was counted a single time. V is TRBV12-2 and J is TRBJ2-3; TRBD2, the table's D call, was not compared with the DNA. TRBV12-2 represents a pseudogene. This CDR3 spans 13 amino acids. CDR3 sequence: CASRLTPRDTQYF. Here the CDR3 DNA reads TGTGCAAGTCGCTTGACTCCGCGGGATACGCAGTATTTT.

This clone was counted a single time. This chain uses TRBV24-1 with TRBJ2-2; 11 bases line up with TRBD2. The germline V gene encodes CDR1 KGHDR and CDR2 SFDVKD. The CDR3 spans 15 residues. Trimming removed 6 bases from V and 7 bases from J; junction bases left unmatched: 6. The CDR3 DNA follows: TGTGCCACCAGTTTTAGCGGGAGGGCAGACGGGGAGCTGTTTTTT. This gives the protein CATSFSGRADGELFF.

CDR3 sequence: CASSPTLYGEKLFF. The CDR3 DNA reads TGTGCCAGCAGCCCGACATTGTATGGTGAAAAACTGTTTTTT. This sequence joins TRBV3-1 (or the pseudogene TRBV3-2) and TRBJ1-4; D unresolved. V was pared by 4 bases and J by 7 bases, with 13 bases between. There are 14 residues in the CDR3. The germline gives CDR1 LGHDT, CDR2 YNNKEL (reference sequence).

CDR3: CASSWDRVSYEQYF. CDR3 nucleotide sequence: TGCGCCAGCAGCTGGGACAGGGTTTCCTACGAGCAGTACTTC. The gene calls are TRBV5-1 and TRBJ2-7; 9 bases map to TRBD1. This CDR3 has 14 residues. Trimming at V came to 3 bases and at J to 1 base, leaving 2 bases not matched to a gene. In germline, CDR1 is SGHRS, CDR2 YFSETQ.

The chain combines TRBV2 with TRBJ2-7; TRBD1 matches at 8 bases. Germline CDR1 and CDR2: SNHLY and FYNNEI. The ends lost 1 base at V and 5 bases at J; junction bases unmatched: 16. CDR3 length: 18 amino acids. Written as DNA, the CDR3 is TGTGCCAGCAGTGAAGACCGCCGTAGGGCAGGGGGCATTCACGAGCAGTACTTC. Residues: CASSEDRRRAGGIHEQYF.

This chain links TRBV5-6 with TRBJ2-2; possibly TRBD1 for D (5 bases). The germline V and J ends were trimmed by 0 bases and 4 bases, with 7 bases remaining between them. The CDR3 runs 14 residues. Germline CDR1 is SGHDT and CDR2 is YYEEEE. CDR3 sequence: CASSLGQSTGELFF. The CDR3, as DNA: TGTGCCAGCAGCTTGGGACAGTCCACCGGGGAGCTGTTTTTT.

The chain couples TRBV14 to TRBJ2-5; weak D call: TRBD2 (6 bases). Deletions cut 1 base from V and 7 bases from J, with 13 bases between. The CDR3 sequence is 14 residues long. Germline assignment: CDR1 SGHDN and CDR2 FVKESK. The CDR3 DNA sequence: TGTGCCAGCAGCCAAGTTGCTCGGGGAGGGACCCAGTACTTC. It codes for CASSQVARGGTQYF. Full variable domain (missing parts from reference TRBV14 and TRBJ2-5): EAGVTQFPSHSVIEKGQTVTLRCDPISGHDNLYWYRRVMGKEIKFLLHFVKESKQDESGMPNNRFLAERTGGTYSTLKVQPAELEDSGVYFCASSQVARGGTQYFGPGTRLLVL.

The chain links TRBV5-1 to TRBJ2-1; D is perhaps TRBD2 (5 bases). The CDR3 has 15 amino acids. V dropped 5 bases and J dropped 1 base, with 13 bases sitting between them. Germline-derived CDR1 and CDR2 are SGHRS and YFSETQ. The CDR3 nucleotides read TGCGCCAGCAGGGTGGGGAGTCGATCCTACAATGAGCAGTTCTTC. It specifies CASRVGSRSYNEQFF.

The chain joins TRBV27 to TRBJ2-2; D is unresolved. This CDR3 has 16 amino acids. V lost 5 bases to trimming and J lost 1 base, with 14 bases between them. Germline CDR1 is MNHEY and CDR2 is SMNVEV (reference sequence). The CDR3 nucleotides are TGTGCCAGCAGTCCCCTTAGAGCTGAGAACACCGGGGAGCTGTTTTTT. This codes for CASSPLRAENTGELFF.

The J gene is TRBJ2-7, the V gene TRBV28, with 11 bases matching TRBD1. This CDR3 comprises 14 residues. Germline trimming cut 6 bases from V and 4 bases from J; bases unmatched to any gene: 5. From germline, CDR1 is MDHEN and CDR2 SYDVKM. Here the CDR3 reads CASSPDRGRYEQYF. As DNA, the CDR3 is TGTGCCAGCAGCCCGGACAGGGGGCGGTACGAGCAGTACTTC.

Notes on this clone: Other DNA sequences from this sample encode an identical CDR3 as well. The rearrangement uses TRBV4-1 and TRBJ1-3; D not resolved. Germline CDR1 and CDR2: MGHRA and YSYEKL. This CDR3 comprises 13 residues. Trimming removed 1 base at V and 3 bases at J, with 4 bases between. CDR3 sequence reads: CASSQVLGNTIYF. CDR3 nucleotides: TGCGCCAGCAGCCAAGTCCTTGGAAACACCATATATTTT.

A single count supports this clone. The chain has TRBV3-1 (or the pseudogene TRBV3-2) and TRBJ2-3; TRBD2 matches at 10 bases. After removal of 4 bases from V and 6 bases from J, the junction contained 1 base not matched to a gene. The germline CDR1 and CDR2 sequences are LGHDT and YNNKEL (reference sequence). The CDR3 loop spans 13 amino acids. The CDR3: CASSRAGGDTQYF. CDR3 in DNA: TGTGCCAGCAGCCGAGCGGGAGGGGATACGCAGTATTTT.

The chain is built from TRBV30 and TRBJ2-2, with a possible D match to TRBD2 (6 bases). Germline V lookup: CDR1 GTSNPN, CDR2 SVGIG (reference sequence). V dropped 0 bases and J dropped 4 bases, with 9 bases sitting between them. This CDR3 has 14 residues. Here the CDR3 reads CAWSVGLSTGELFF. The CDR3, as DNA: TGTGCCTGGAGTGTGGGACTGAGCACCGGGGAGCTGTTTTTT.

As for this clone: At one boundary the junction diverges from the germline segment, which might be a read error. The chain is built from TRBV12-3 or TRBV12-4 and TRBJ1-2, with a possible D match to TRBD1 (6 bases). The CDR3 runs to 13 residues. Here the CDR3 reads CASSRDTKYGYTF. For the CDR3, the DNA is TGTGCCAGCAGTCGGGACACTAAATATGGCTACACCTTC.

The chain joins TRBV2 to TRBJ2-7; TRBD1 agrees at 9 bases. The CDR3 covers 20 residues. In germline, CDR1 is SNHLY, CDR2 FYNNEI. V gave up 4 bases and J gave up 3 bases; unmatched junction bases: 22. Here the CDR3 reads CASSGVSGHTAGQGLYEQYF. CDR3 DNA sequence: TGTGCCAGCAGTGGGGTATCTGGCCACACTGCGGGACAGGGACTCTACGAGCAGTACTTC.

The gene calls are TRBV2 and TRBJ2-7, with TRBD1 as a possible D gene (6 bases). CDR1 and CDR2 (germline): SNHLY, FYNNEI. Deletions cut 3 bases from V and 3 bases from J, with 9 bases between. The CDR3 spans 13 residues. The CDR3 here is CASSEAGDYEQYF. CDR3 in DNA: TGTGCCAGCAGTGAGGCAGGGGACTACGAGCAGTACTTC. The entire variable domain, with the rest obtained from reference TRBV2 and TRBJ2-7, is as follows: EPEVTQTPSHQVTQMGQEVILRCVPISNHLYFYWYRQILGQKVEFLVSFYNNEISEKSEIFDDQFSVERPDGSNFTLKIRSTKLEDSAMYFCASSEAGDYEQYFGPGTRLTVT.

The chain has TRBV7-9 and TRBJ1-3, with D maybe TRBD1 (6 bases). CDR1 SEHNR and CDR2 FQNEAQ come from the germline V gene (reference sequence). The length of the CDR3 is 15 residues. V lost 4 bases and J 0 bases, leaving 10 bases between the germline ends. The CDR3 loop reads CASSSTGSSGNTIYF. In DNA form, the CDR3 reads TGTGCCAGCAGCTCTACAGGGTCCTCTGGAAACACCATATATTTT.

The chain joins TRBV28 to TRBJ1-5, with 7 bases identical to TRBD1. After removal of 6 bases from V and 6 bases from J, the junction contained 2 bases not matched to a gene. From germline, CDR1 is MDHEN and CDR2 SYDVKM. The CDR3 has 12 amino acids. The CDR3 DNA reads TGTGCCAGCAGCCAGGGGGGTCAGCCCCAGCATTTT. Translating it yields CASSQGGQPQHF.

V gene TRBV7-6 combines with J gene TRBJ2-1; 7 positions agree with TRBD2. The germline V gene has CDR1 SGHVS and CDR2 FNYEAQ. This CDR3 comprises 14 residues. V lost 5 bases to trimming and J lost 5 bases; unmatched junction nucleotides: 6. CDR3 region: CASSKTGTNNEQFF. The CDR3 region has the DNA TGTGCCAGCAGCAAAACCGGGACTAACAATGAGCAGTTCTTC.

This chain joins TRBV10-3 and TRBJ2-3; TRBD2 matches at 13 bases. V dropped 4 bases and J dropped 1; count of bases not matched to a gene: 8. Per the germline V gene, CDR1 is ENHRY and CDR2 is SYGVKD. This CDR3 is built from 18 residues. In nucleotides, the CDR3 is TGTGCCATCAGTGTCCCTAGGACTAGCGGGAGTGGCACAGATACGCAGTATTTT. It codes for CAISVPRTSGSGTDTQYF.

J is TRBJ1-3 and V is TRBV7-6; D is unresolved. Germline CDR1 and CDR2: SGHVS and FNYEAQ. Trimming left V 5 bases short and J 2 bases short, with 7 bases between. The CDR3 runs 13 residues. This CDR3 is CASSTTAGNTIYF. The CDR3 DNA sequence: TGTGCCAGCAGCACTACGGCTGGAAACACCATATATTTT.

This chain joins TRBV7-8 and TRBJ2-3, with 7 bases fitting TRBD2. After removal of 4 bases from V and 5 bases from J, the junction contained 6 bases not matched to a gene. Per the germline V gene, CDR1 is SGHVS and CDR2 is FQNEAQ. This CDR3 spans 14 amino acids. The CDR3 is CASSSSGTGDTQYF. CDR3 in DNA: TGTGCCAGCAGCTCCAGCGGGACGGGAGATACGCAGTATTTT. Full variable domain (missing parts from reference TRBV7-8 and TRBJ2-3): GAGVSQSPRYKVAKRGQDVALRCDPISGHVSLFWYQQALGQGPEFLTYFQNEAQLDKSGLPSDRFFAERPEGSVSTLKIQRTQQEDSAVYLCASSSSGTGDTQYFGPGTRLTVL.

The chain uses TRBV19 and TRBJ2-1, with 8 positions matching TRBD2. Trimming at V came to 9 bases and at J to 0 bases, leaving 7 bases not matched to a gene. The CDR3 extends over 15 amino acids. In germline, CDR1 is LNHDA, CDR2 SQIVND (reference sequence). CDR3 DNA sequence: TGTGCCAGCACCGACGGGACTAGCTCCTACAATGAGCAGTTCTTC. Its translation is CASTDGTSSYNEQFF.

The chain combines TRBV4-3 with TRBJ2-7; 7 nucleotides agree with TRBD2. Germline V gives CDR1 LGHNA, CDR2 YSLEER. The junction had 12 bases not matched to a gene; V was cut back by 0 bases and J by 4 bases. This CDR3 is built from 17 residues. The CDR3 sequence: CASSQEMEGGPYYEQYF. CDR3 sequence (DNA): TGCGCCAGCAGCCAAGAGATGGAGGGAGGGCCTTATTACGAGCAGTACTTC.

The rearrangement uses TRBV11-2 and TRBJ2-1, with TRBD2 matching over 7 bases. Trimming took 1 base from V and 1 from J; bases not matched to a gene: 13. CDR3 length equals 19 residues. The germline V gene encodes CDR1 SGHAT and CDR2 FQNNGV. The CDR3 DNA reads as TGTGCCAGCAGCTTAGTGAGTACCCGGGACTACTTATCCTACAATGAGCAGTTCTTC. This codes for CASSLVSTRDYLSYNEQFF.